These 20 T cell receptor beta chains were sequenced from one sample in a study of T cells in Graves' hyperthyroidism and ophthalmopathy. Researchers took RNA transcripts and amplified the TCR beta CDR3 regions from them. The TCR CDR3 was amplified in a first-round RT-PCR using the HTBI primer set. TCRdb reanalysed the multiplex PCR reads using MiXCR and keeps one entry per CDR3 protein. This table has about 360,000 distinct CDR3 sequences, about 13% appearing once. Sample: blood. The source is a woman aged 18-29 years with Graves' hyperthyroidism.

This clonotype was picked up many times. The genes are TRBV27 and TRBJ1-2, with D perhaps matching TRBD1 (5 bases). With 8 bases removed from V and 5 bases from J, the gap between germline ends came to 24 bases. CDR3 length equals 16 residues. CDR1 and CDR2 from the germline V gene are MNHEY and SMNVEV (reference sequence). DNA of the CDR3: TGTGCCAGCTGCCGTAGGTCGGGCTTTGGGGGATATGGCTACACCTTC. It yields the protein CASCRRSGFGGYGYTF.

This clonotype was observed many times. V is TRBV20-1 and J is TRBJ2-1, with D tentatively TRBD2 (5 bases). This CDR3 contains 15 residues. Germline V CDR1 and CDR2: DFQATT, SNEGSKA (reference sequence). V was cut by 0 bases and J by 3 bases, with 12 bases left in between. CDR3 nucleotide sequence: TGCAGTGCTAGAGATTTCGAGCGGAGCTACAATGAGCAGTTCTTC. This sequence encodes CSARDFERSYNEQFF.

In this sample, this clonotype turned up a few times. The chain is built from TRBV15 and TRBJ1-1; TRBD1 matches at 7 bases. In germline, CDR1 is LNHNV, CDR2 YYDKDF (reference sequence). The length of the CDR3 is 16 residues. After removal of 5 bases from V and 8 bases from J, the junction contained 17 bases not matched to a gene. The CDR3 here is CATSPRGQLAAEEAFF. CDR3 sequence (DNA): TGTGCCACCAGCCCGAGGGGACAGCTTGCTGCCGAAGAAGCTTTCTTT.

The J gene is TRBJ2-3, the V gene TRBV9; 12 bases are a match to TRBD2. The CDR3 consists of 18 residues. With 0 bases clipped from V and 2 bases from J, the junction kept 7 bases outside the gene matches. From germline, CDR1 is SGDLS and CDR2 YYNGEE. CDR3 loop: CASSVGSSGGGITDTQYF. CDR3 in DNA: TGTGCCAGCAGCGTAGGGTCTAGCGGGGGGGGAATCACAGATACGCAGTATTTT.

This clonotype was recorded only once. This rearrangement joins TRBV5-1 to TRBJ1-2; no definite D call. Germline values: CDR1 SGHRS, CDR2 YFSETQ. Trimming shortened V by 1 base and J by 2 bases, and 12 bases separated the two germline ends. The CDR3 is 15 residues long. The CDR3 DNA is TGCGCCAGCAGCTTGCAACCGACGGACAACTATGGCTACACCTTC. Translated: CASSLQPTDNYGYTF.

This chain connects TRBV28 to TRBJ1-1; TRBD1 is a possible D gene (6 bases). Germline-derived CDR1 and CDR2 are MDHEN and SYDVKM. Trimming left V 6 bases short and J 8 bases short, with 19 bases between. The CDR3 spans 14 residues. CDR3 nucleotide sequence: TGTGCCAGCAGGGAGCCTACAGGGCGAGAAGAAGCTTTCTTT. This translates into CASREPTGREEAFF.

There are a few counts of this clonotype. V usage is TRBV3-1 and J usage is TRBJ2-1; D is ambiguous. The CDR3 consists of 13 residues. The germline V and J ends were trimmed by 0 bases and 7 bases, with 7 bases remaining between them. Germline V gene sequence: CDR1 LGHDT, CDR2 YNNKEL (reference sequence). CDR3 sequence: CASSQEARNEQFF. The CDR3 region has the DNA TGTGCCAGCAGCCAAGAGGCTCGGAATGAGCAGTTCTTC.

This clonotype was picked up many times. The V call is TRBV29-1, the J call TRBJ1-2; D is ambiguous. Trimming left V 0 bases short and J 4 bases short, with 9 bases between. The CDR3 totals 13 residues. The germline V gene encodes CDR1 SQVTM and CDR2 ANQGSEA. This chain's CDR3 is CSVEDNRVYGYTF. In DNA form, the CDR3 reads TGCAGCGTTGAAGATAACAGAGTCTATGGCTACACCTTC. The full variable domain, in which reference TRBV29-1 and TRBJ1-2 provide the parts outside the CDR3, is SAVISQKPSRDICQRGTSLTIQCQVDSQVTMMFWYRQQPGQSLTLIATANQGSEATYESGFVIDKFPISRPNLTFSTLTVSNMSPEDSSIYLCSVEDNRVYGYTFGSGTRLTVV.

This clonotype was picked up many times. The V and J genes are TRBV20-1 and TRBJ2-3; 8 bases map to TRBD2. The CDR3 covers 15 residues. Germline-derived CDR1 and CDR2 are DFQATT and SNEGSKA (reference sequence). With V trimmed by 1 base and J by 2 bases, 5 bases remained unmatched. The chain's CDR3 is CSARGLLADTDTQYF. The CDR3 nucleotides are TGCAGTGCTAGAGGTTTACTAGCGGACACAGATACGCAGTATTTT.

The gene calls are TRBV7-9 and TRBJ1-2; 10 bases agree with TRBD1. Germline CDR1 reads SEHNR; CDR2 reads FQNEAQ (reference sequence). This CDR3 is 16 amino acids long. After removal of 0 bases from V and 8 bases from J, the junction contained 9 bases not matched to a gene. The CDR3 DNA reads as TGTGCCAGCAGCTTAGCGTCGGGACAGGGGCTGCTCGGCTACACCTTC. It translates to CASSLASGQGLLGYTF.

This clonotype was seen ten or more times. J is TRBJ1-1 and V is TRBV2, with 11 bases fitting TRBD1. CDR3 size: 15 residues. V shed 4 bases, J shed 4 bases, and the junction held 5 bases outside the gene matches. Germline CDR1 SNHLY, CDR2 FYNNEI. The CDR3 DNA sequence: TGTGCCAGCAGTGGAGGGGACAGGGGGGCCACTGAAGCTTTCTTT. Translation gives CASSGGDRGATEAFF.

The J gene is TRBJ2-7, the V gene TRBV7-9; tentatively, D is TRBD2 (6 bases). Trimming cost V 0 bases and J 6 bases, with 15 bases left between them. The CDR3 is 15 amino acids. Germline assignment: CDR1 SEHNR and CDR2 FQNEAQ (reference sequence). The CDR3 DNA follows: TGTGCCAGCAGCTTAGCGCTAGGAGGGCCGGGCGAGCAGTACTTC. Translation gives CASSLALGGPGEQYF. The variable domain in full, with the rest retrieved from reference TRBV7-9 and TRBJ2-7, is DTGVSQNPRHKITKRGQNVTFRCDPISEHNRLYWYRQTLGQGPEFLTYFQNEAQLEKSRLLSDRFSAERPKGSFSTLEIQRTEQGDSAMYLCASSLALGGPGEQYFGPGTRLTVT.

This clonotype was found many times. CDR3 nucleotides: TGCAGGCCAGATGCCGACAGGGAGGGTAGGGAGACCCAGTACTTC. This sequence encodes CRPDADREGRETQYF. The chain carries TRBV20-1 and TRBJ2-5; D could derive from TRBD1 or TRBD2 (7 bases each). Germline V gene sequence: CDR1 DFQATT, CDR2 SNEGSKA (reference sequence). This CDR3 contains 15 residues.

Details on this clonotype: One base away lies a much larger clone, so this may be a sequencing read error. J is TRBJ1-1 and V is TRBV18; maybe TRBD1 (5 bases). Looked up from germline, CDR1 is KGHSH and CDR2 is LQKENI. There are 15 residues in the CDR3. The CDR3 nucleotides are TGTGTCAGCTCACCAGGGCGGAGCATGAACACTGAAGCTTTCTTT. This translates into CVSSPGRSMNTEAFF.

This clonotype was detected many times. This sequence joins TRBV7-9 and TRBJ2-1; D gene ambiguous. This CDR3 is 13 amino acids long. Per the germline V gene, CDR1 is SEHNR and CDR2 is FQNEAQ (reference sequence). The ends were cut back, 1 base at V and 8 bases at J, with 9 bases in the middle. As DNA, the CDR3 is TGTGCCAGCAGCTTAGGGGTTTCGGATGAGCAGTTCTTC. This translates into CASSLGVSDEQFF.

This clonotype was seen many times. This chain joins TRBV3-1 and TRBJ1-3, with 7 bases that match TRBD1. The CDR3 loop spans 18 amino acids. Germline V lookup: CDR1 LGHDT, CDR2 YNNKEL (reference sequence). Germline trimming cut 1 base from V and 0 bases from J; bases unmatched to any gene: 9. Here the CDR3 reads CASSQGAPGQNSGNTIYF. CDR3 DNA sequence: TGTGCCAGCAGCCAAGGCGCCCCGGGACAGAACTCTGGAAACACCATATATTTT.

V gene TRBV4-1 combines with J gene TRBJ1-5; D gene uncertain. The V gene lost 0 bases and the J gene lost 6 bases, with 12 bases spanning the gap. Germline lookup yields CDR1 MGHRA and CDR2 YSYEKL. The CDR3 consists of 15 residues. The CDR3 protein is CASSQDRGGTQPQHF. Here the CDR3 DNA reads TGCGCCAGCAGCCAAGATCGGGGAGGAACTCAGCCCCAGCATTTT.

In this sample, this clonotype turned up a few times. The chain carries TRBV19 and TRBJ2-2, with 10 bases that match TRBD1. Per germline, CDR1 LNHDA and CDR2 SQIVND (reference sequence). There are 15 residues in the CDR3. Germline trimming cut 8 bases from V and 5 bases from J; bases unmatched to any gene: 8. As DNA, the CDR3 is TGTGCCAGTTCATTGACAGGGGGCAGGACCGGGGAGCTGTTTTTT. This gives the protein CASSLTGGRTGELFF.

This clonotype was detected many times. The chain combines TRBV24-1 with TRBJ1-5, with 7 positions matching TRBD1. The CDR3 length is 13 residues. V gave up 5 bases and J gave up 7 bases; unmatched junction bases: 4. The germline V gene has CDR1 KGHDR and CDR2 SFDVKD. CDR3 in DNA: TGTGCCACCAGTGGCCCGGGACAGCAGCCCCAGCATTTT. Residues: CATSGPGQQPQHF.

The chain is built from TRBV24-1 and TRBJ2-7; D is ambiguous. CDR3 length equals 15 residues. Trimming left V 4 bases short and J 3 bases short, with 15 bases between. Per germline, CDR1 KGHDR and CDR2 SFDVKD. CDR3 nucleotide sequence: TGTGCCACCAGTGAAGTCTCAGTTGGAGACTACGAGCAGTACTTC. Protein sequence: CATSEVSVGDYEQYF.